These 20 T cell receptor beta chains were all obtained from the same sample, sequenced in a study of blood T cells in healthy people across ages. Next came a second PCR, run for about 6 to 11 cycles, which used a sample-barcoded 5' primer along with a J-beta primer mix. Using its own MiXCR run on the 5' RACE reads, TCRdb lists one record per CDR3 protein. The sample carries about 1.7 million distinct CDR3 sequences, 28% recorded once. What was sequenced was blood. The source of these receptors is a woman in her twenties or thirties in good health.

The gene calls are TRBV20-1 and TRBJ2-7; no reliable D call. The CDR3 length is 13 residues. Germline CDR1 reads DFQATT; CDR2 reads SNEGSKA (reference sequence). Trimming pared 1 base from V and 2 bases from J, leaving 9 bases between. The CDR3 spells CSARVVGTYEQYF. CDR3 bases: TGCAGTGCTAGAGTGGTGGGGACCTACGAGCAGTACTTC.

The CDR3 loop reads CSARDDISTIITEQFF. The CDR3 DNA sequence: TGCAGTGCTAGAGATGACATTTCGACTATTATAACTGAGCAGTTCTTC. V is TRBV20-1 and J is TRBJ2-1; D perhaps matches TRBD2 (5 bases). Germline V gene lookup returns CDR1 DFQATT and CDR2 SNEGSKA (reference sequence). V was cut by 0 bases and J by 9 bases, with 21 bases left in between. The CDR3 is 16 residues long.

This rearrangement joins TRBV21-1 to TRBJ2-5; the listed D gene, TRBD2, was not tested against the DNA. TRBV21-1 is annotated as a pseudogene. The CDR3 length is 20 residues. Written as DNA, the CDR3 is TGTGCCAGCAGCAAGTTGTTTTCTCCACCGGAACTAGCGGACCAAGAGACCCAGTACTTC. Its protein product is CASSKLFSPPELADQETQYF.

CDR3 sequence: CASRSGGAGTGELFF. In DNA form, the CDR3 reads TGTGCCAGCCGGAGCGGGGGGGCCGGCACCGGGGAGCTGTTTTTT. J is TRBJ2-2 and V is TRBV27; 10 nucleotides line up with TRBD2. Losses at the gene ends were 8 bases for V and 4 bases for J; bases not matched to a gene: 7. In germline, CDR1 is MNHEY, CDR2 SMNVEV (reference sequence). The CDR3 is made up of 15 amino acids.

This clonotype has a handful of counts. V usage is TRBV5-1 and J usage is TRBJ1-1, with D perhaps matching TRBD1 (5 bases). The germline V and J ends were trimmed by 0 bases and 0 bases, with 9 bases remaining between them. The CDR3 length is 15 residues. Germline V gene sequence: CDR1 SGHRS, CDR2 YFSETQ. CDR3 nucleotide sequence: TGCGCCAGCAGCTTGGAGGGGTACATGAACACTGAAGCTTTCTTT. The encoded protein is CASSLEGYMNTEAFF.

The rearrangement uses TRBV7-2 and TRBJ1-1, with D maybe TRBD1 (5 bases). The CDR3 spans 14 residues. Trimming pared 5 bases from V and 4 bases from J, leaving 14 bases between. The V gene's germline CDR1 is SGHTA and CDR2 FQGNSA. As DNA, the CDR3 is TGTGCCAGCAGCCGGGGGGGAAGCTCCACTGAAGCTTTCTTT. This encodes CASSRGGSSTEAFF. Complete variable domain (other parts from reference TRBV7-2 and TRBJ1-1): GAGVSQSPSNKVTEKGKDVELRCDPISGHTALYWYRQSLGQGLEFLIYFQGNSAPDKSGLPSDRFSAERTGGSVSTLTIQRTQQEDSAVYLCASSRGGSSTEAFFGQGTRLTVV.

The V and J genes are TRBV7-2 and TRBJ2-3; no firm D call. CDR1 is SGHTA, CDR2 FQGNSA, per germline. V dropped 1 base and J dropped 2 bases, with 13 bases sitting between them. This CDR3 region has 16 residues. Here the CDR3 reads CASSLGSRRPTDTQYF. In DNA, the CDR3 is TGTGCCAGCAGCTTAGGTTCTAGAAGACCCACAGATACGCAGTATTTT.

To note about this clonotype: A clone one base away is much larger, so this may be a read error. The chain has TRBV5-1 and TRBJ2-1; D is uncertain. Germline V gene sequence: CDR1 SGHRS, CDR2 YFSETQ. The CDR3 spans 11 residues. The CDR3 is CASNYDNVQFF. The DNA of the CDR3 is TGCGCCAGCAACTACGACAATGTGCAGTTCTTC.

This chain uses TRBV5-5 with TRBJ2-5; D not resolved. This CDR3 region has 15 residues. The V gene's germline CDR1 is SGHKS and CDR2 YYEKEE (reference sequence). Trimming took 4 bases from V and 1 from J, leaving 14 bases between them. The CDR3 here is CASSQTDGRQETQYF. CDR3 DNA sequence: TGTGCCAGCAGCCAGACGGACGGACGCCAAGAGACCCAGTACTTC.

The chain links TRBV6-1 to TRBJ2-1, with D hard to call. The germline V and J ends were trimmed by 6 bases and 0 bases, with 6 bases remaining between them. Germline CDR1 and CDR2: MNHNS and SASEGT. The CDR3 is made up of 13 amino acids. This CDR3 reads CASRGYSYNEQFF. CDR3 coding DNA: TGTGCCAGCAGGGGGTACTCCTACAATGAGCAGTTCTTC.

This clonotype was seen only a few times. The rearrangement links TRBV6-1 to TRBJ1-6, with 9 bases aligning to TRBD1. The germline V gene encodes CDR1 MNHNS and CDR2 SASEGT. This CDR3 is built from 15 residues. The V gene end was trimmed by 2 bases and the J gene end by 7 bases; junction bases not matched to a gene: 3. In nucleotides, the CDR3 is TGTGCCAGCAGTGAACTCGGGACAGGGAATTCACCCCTCCACTTT. Its protein is CASSELGTGNSPLHF.

The genes are TRBV12-5 and TRBJ2-7; D gene uncertain. This CDR3 has 12 amino acids. V shed 1 base and J shed 4 bases, with 5 bases lying between them. Per germline, CDR1 LGHNT and CDR2 FRNRAP. CDR3 sequence (DNA): TGTGCTAGTGGTTTGGCAAGATACGAGCAGTACTTC. Protein product: CASGLARYEQYF.

To note about this clonotype: A much larger clonotype is one base distant, so this may be a read error. The chain carries TRBV20-1 and TRBJ2-4; TRBD2 might be the D (6 bases). Germline V gene lookup returns CDR1 DFQATT and CDR2 SNEGSKA (reference sequence). The V end lost 4 bases, the J end lost 13 bases, and 29 bases lay between the germline ends. The CDR3 is made up of 16 amino acids. In nucleotides, the CDR3 is TGCAGTGCTACCCAACCGGGACTCCTAAACTACAATGAGCAGTACTTC. Amino acid sequence: CSATQPGLLNYNEQYF.

Regarding this clonotype: At one of its ends the junction is not consistent with the germline gene, which may arise from a read error. The V gene is TRBV12-3 or TRBV12-4, the J gene TRBJ2-6; 7 bases map to TRBD2. The length of the CDR3 is 16 residues. The DNA for the CDR3 is TGTGCCGGCAGTTTTCGCGGGGGCTCTGGGGCCAACGTCCTGACTTTC. Translating it yields CAGSFRGGSGANVLTF.

This clonotype was seen a few times. This sequence joins TRBV7-2 and TRBJ2-7, with 12 bases identical to TRBD2. V lost 2 bases to trimming and J lost 2 bases; unmatched junction nucleotides: 10. There are 18 residues in the CDR3. Germline values: CDR1 SGHTA, CDR2 FQGNSA. CDR3 coding DNA: TGTGCCAGCAGCTTACGTCGGCCTAGCGGGAGGGGGGCCTACGAGCAGTACTTC. The encoded protein is CASSLRRPSGRGAYEQYF.

The CDR3 region is CASSFFGTGGAGNTGELFF. The CDR3, as DNA: TGTGCCAGCAGTTTTTTCGGGACAGGGGGCGCTGGTAACACCGGGGAGCTGTTTTTT. The chain combines TRBV27 with TRBJ2-2; 12 nucleotides match TRBD1. CDR3 length: 19 amino acids. Germline V CDR1 and CDR2: MNHEY, SMNVEV (reference sequence). The trim removed 3 bases at V and 2 bases at J, leaving 10 bases unmatched.

This clonotype was recorded a few times. This sequence joins TRBV6-2 or TRBV6-3 and TRBJ2-7; TRBD2 is a possible D gene (6 bases). Germline V gene data show CDR1 as MNHEY and CDR2 as SVGEGT. CDR3 length: 14 amino acids. Trimming cost V 3 bases and J 2 bases, with 11 bases left between them. The CDR3: CASSYAGWAYEQYF. Written as DNA, the CDR3 is TGTGCCAGCAGTTATGCGGGATGGGCCTACGAGCAGTACTTC.

This clonotype was seen a few times. A read error may produce the germline difference seen at one junction end. This chain connects TRBV28 to TRBJ2-7; the D call may be TRBD1 or TRBD2 (5 bases each). The CDR3 length is 11 residues. The V gene's germline CDR1 is MDHEN and CDR2 SYDVKM. CDR3 DNA: TGTGCCGGCAGGGACGAGGGGGAGCAGTACTTC. This codes for CAGRDEGEQYF.

This rearrangement joins TRBV27 to TRBJ1-2; D might be TRBD1 (6 bases). Trimming pared 6 bases from V and 6 bases from J, leaving 17 bases between. CDR1 is MNHEY and CDR2 is SMNVEV in the germline V gene (reference sequence). This CDR3 has 14 amino acids. The CDR3 DNA is TGTGCCAGCAGCCCGGCCAGGGGAAGCCATGGCTACACCTTC. Amino acid sequence: CASSPARGSHGYTF.

The V call is TRBV7-6, the J call TRBJ2-4; TRBD2 matches at 10 bases. From germline, CDR1 is SGHVS and CDR2 FNYEAQ. The CDR3 covers 18 residues. V trimming: 5 bases; J trimming: 13 bases; junction bases outside the gene matches: 23. Written as DNA, the CDR3 is TGTGCCAGCAGCCCCTCGGCCCAGCGGGGGGGATTCGGGAATGAGCAGTACTTC. Protein: CASSPSAQRGGFGNEQYF.